This T cell receptor (beta chain) was sequenced for a study of control samples from healthy donors and cancer patients. In regard to this clone: Other DNA sequences in this sample translate to the same CDR3.

Sequencing used immunoSEQ multiplex PCR; TCRdb keeps in-frame clones, though not all of them. This sample yields roughly 180,000 clones, of which more than 85% are seen a single time; just over 2% belongs to the top ten. The CDR3 sequence is 14 residues long. V lost 0 bases to trimming and J lost 1 base, with 7 bases between them. CDR1 and CDR2 from the germline V gene are SGHRS and YFSETQ. Input material: blood. The chain carries TRBV5-1 and TRBJ1-1; no firm D call. The receptor comes from a woman in her thirties or forties in good health. The chain's CDR3 is CASSLGAGNTEAFF. CDR3 coding DNA: TGCGCCAGCAGCTTGGGGGCAGGGAACACTGAAGCTTTCTTT.